This T cell receptor (beta chain) emerged from a study of CD8 T cells in ankylosing spondylitis listed by TCRdb under 2017. Broadly, across the study: The study set out to find disease-linked TCR variants by profiling T cell receptor beta repertoires in ankylosing spondylitis patients and healthy donors. The whole study cohort included 95 to 130 healthy donors and 25 ankylosing spondylitis patients. Samples of peripheral blood were taken, and for ankylosing spondylitis patients, synovial fluid was collected as well.

Trimming at the junction amounts to 5 bases on V and 6 bases on J, and the germline ends lie 14 bases apart. Inclusive of the bounding cysteine and phenylalanine, the CDR3 is 13 residues long. Of the read, only the CDR3 DNA is kept; its 39 bases are in frame from base 1. From the germline V gene, CDR1 is SGHTA and CDR2 is FQGNSA. Sequencing used an Illumina HiSeq 2500. TCR beta libraries were prepared by quantitative 5'-RACE with molecular barcodes. In the paper's pipeline: To identify disease-linked TCR variants, a new computational method was used, one built on a probabilistic model of VDJ rearrangement. TCRdb ran its own pipeline on the public reads, namely fastp trimming at Q25 and MiXCR clone calling, and kept in-frame beta chains. Entries that share a CDR3 protein sequence are merged under the most common genes and DNA. The V and J calls shown here were made by TCRdb, not taken from the authors' results. This sample holds approximately 400,000 distinct CDR3 sequences; roughly 27% were observed only once. The biggest ten clones account for roughly 0.9% of the sample.

The study at large found these results: Some TCR beta motif variants had previously been reported in synovial fluid and blood of reactive arthritis patients, which suggested common disease-initiation mechanisms. A TCR beta motif of about 8 highly homologous amino acid variants appeared characteristic of blood from ankylosing spondylitis patients. Significant enrichment of the disease-linked clones was reported in matched synovial fluid samples from ankylosing spondylitis patients. The disease-linked clones showed a CD8+ phenotype and occurred at relatively low frequencies in peripheral blood.

This clonotype has only a few counts. Its binding antigen is unknown. No qualities accompany the bases; no much larger clone lies one base away. The chain is encoded by TRBV7-2 joined to TRBJ2-7, with the D assignment possibly TRBD1 or TRBD2, given 5 matching bases for each. Sequencing used blood, either unsorted or a sorted T cell fraction (not recorded which). This sequence originates from a male donor with ankylosing spondylitis. The CDR3 region has the sequence CASSLGPEVEQYF. The DNA is as follows: TGTGCCAGCAGCCTGGGACCGGAGGTCGAGCAGTACTTC.